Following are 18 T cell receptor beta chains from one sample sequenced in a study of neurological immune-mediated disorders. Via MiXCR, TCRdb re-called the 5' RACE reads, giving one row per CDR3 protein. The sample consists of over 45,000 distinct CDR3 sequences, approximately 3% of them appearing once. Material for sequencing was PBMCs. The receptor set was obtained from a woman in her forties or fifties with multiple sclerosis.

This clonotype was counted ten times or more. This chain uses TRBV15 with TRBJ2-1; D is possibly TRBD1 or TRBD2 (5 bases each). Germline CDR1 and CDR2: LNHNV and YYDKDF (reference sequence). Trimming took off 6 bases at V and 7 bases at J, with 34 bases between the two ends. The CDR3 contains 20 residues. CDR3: CATRRSRGPRVSQKYNEQFF. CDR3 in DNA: TGTGCCACCAGAAGGTCGAGGGGTCCCAGGGTGAGCCAAAAGTATAATGAGCAGTTCTTC.

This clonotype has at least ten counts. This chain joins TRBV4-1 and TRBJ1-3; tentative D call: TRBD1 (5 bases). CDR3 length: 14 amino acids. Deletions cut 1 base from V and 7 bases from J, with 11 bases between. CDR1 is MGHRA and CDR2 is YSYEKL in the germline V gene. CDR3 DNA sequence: TGCGCCAGCAGCCAAGCCAGGGCAATCAACACCATATATTTT. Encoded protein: CASSQARAINTIYF.

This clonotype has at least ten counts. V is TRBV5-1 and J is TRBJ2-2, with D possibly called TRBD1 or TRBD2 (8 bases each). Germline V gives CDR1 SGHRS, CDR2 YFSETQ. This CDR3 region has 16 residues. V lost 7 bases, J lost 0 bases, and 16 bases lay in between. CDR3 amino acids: CASLSGGQANTGELFF. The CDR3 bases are TGCGCCAGCTTGAGCGGGGGACAGGCGAACACCGGGGAGCTGTTTTTT.

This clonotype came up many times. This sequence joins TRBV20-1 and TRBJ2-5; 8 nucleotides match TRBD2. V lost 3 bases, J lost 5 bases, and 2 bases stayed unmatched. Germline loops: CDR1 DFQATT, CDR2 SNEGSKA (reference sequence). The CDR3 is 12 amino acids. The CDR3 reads CSARASGETQYF. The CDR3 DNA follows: TGCAGTGCTAGGGCTAGCGGGGAGACCCAGTACTTC.

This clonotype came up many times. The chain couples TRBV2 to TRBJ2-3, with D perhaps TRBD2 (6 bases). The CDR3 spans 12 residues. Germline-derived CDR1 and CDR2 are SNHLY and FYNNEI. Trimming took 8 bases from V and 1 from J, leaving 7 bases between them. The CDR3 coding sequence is TGTGCCAGCTGGGGGGGCACAGATACGCAGTATTTT. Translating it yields CASWGGTDTQYF.

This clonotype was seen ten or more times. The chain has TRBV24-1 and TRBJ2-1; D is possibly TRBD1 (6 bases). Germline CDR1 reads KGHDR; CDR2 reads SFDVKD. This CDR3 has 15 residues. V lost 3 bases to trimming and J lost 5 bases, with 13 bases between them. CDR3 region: CATSDRGNLNNEQFF. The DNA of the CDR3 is TGTGCCACCAGTGATAGGGGGAACCTAAACAATGAGCAGTTCTTC.

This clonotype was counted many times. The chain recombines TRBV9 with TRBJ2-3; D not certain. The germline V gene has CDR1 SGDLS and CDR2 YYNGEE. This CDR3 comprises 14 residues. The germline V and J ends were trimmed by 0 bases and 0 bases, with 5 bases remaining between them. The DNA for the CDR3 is TGTGCCAGCAGCGTAGCAGTTAGCACAGATACGCAGTATTTT. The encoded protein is CASSVAVSTDTQYF.

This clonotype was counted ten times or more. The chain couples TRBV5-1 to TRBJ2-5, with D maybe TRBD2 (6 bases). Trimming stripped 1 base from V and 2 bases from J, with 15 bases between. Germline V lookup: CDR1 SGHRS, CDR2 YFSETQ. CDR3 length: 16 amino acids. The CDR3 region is CASSLYLSGRQETQYF. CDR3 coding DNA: TGCGCCAGCAGCTTGTATTTGTCAGGGAGGCAAGAGACCCAGTACTTC.

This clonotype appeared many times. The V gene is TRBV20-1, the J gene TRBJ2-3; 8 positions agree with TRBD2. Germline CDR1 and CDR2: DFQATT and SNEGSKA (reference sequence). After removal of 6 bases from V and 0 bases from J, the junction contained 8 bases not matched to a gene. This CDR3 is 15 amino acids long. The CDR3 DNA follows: TGCAGTGCCCCTTACGGGGGGGCTAGCACAGATACGCAGTATTTT. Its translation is CSAPYGGASTDTQYF.

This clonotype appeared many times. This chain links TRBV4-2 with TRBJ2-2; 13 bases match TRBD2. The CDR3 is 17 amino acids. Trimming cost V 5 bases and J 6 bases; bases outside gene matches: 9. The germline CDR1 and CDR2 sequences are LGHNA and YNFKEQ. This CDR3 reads CASSLRTSGGSAGELFF. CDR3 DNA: TGTGCCAGCAGCTTACGGACTAGCGGGGGCTCCGCCGGGGAGCTGTTTTTT.

The CDR3 spells CASSQDSQTPTGDTQYF. As DNA, the CDR3 is TGTGCCAGCAGCCAAGATTCGCAGACACCGACTGGAGATACGCAGTATTTT. This chain connects TRBV3-1 to TRBJ2-3; D is uncertain. The CDR3 contains 17 residues. The V and J ends lost 0 bases and 5 bases respectively, with 18 bases between them. Looked up from germline, CDR1 is LGHDT and CDR2 is YNNKEL (reference sequence).

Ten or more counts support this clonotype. This chain's CDR3 is CAIGGGNEQFF. Here the CDR3 DNA reads TGTGCCATCGGAGGGGGGAATGAGCAGTTCTTC. This chain links TRBV10-3 with TRBJ2-1; D may match TRBD1 or TRBD2 (6 bases each). Germline values: CDR1 ENHRY, CDR2 SYGVKD. CDR3 length: 11 residues. V was trimmed by 8 bases and J by 7 bases, leaving 9 bases between them.

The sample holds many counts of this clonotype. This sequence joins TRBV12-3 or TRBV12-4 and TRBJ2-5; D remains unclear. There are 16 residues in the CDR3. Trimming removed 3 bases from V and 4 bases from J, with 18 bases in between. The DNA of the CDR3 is TGTGCCAGCAGTTTCGCCACCAATGTCGGGTCAGAGACCCAGTACTTC. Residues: CASSFATNVGSETQYF.

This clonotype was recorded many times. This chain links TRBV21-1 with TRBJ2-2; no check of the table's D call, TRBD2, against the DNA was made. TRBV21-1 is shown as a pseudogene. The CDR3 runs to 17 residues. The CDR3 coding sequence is TGTGCCAGCAGCAAAGGAAGACTAGCGGGAAGGTCCGGGGAGCTGTTTTTT. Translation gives CASSKGRLAGRSGELFF.

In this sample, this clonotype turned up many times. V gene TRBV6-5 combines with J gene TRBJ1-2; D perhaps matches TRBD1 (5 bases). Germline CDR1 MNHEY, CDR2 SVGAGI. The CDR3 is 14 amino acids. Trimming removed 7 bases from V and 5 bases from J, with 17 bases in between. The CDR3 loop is CASKSQGLPYGYTF. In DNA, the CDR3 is TGTGCCAGCAAATCCCAGGGCCTTCCTTATGGCTACACCTTC.

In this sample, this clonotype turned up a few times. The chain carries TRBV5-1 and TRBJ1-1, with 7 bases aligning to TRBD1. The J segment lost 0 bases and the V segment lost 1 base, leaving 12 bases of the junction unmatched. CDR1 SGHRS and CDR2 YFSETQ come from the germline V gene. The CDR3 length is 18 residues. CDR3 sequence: CASSLSLRGPKMNTEAFF. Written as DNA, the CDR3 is TGCGCCAGCAGCTTGTCATTAAGGGGGCCCAAGATGAACACTGAAGCTTTCTTT. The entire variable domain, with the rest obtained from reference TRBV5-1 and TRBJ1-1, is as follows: KAGVTQTPRYLIKTRGQQVTLSCSPISGHRSVSWYQQTPGQGLQFLFEYFSETQRNKGNFPGRFSGRQFSNSRSEMNVSTLELGDSALYLCASSLSLRGPKMNTEAFFGQGTRLTVV.

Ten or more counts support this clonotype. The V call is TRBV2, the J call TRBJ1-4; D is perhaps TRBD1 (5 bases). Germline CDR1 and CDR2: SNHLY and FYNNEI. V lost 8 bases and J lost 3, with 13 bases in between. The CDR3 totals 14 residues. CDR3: CASGAGYANEKLFF. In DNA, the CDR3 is TGTGCCAGCGGGGCGGGGTATGCTAATGAAAAACTGTTTTTT.

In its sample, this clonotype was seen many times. This chain's CDR3 is CSARGRSGGVTDTQYF. DNA of the CDR3: TGCAGTGCTAGAGGCCGTTCAGGGGGTGTCACAGATACGCAGTATTTT. The chain couples TRBV20-1 to TRBJ2-3, with 7 bases identical to TRBD1. Germline loops: CDR1 DFQATT, CDR2 SNEGSKA (reference sequence). CDR3 size: 16 residues. The J segment lost 2 bases and the V segment lost 1 base, leaving 9 bases of the junction unmatched.